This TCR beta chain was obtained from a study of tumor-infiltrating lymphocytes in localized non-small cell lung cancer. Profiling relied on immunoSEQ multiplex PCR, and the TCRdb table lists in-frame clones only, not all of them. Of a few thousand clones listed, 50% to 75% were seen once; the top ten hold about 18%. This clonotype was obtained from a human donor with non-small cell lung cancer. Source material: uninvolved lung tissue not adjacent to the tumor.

The CDR3 loop reads CASSPLQGKGYTF. CDR3 bases: TGTGCCAGCAGCCCTCTACAGGGGAAAGGCTACACCTTC. The rearrangement uses TRBV7-2 and TRBJ1-2, with 7 bases lining up with TRBD1. After removal of 5 bases from V and 8 bases from J, the junction contained 8 bases not matched to a gene. Germline CDR1 reads SGHTA; CDR2 reads FQGNSA. The CDR3 is made up of 13 amino acids.